The 22 T cell receptor beta chains below all came from one sample that was sequenced in a study of blood T cells in healthy people across ages. Combining a sample-barcoded 5' primer with a J-beta primer mix, a second PCR ran for roughly 6 to 11 cycles. TCRdb processed the 5' RACE reads anew with MiXCR; each CDR3 protein has one entry. The sample has about 400,000 distinct CDR3 sequences, over 45% seen once. Sequenced sample: blood. These receptors came from a man between 60 and 75 years old in good health.

Concerning this clonotype itself: One end of the junction fails to match germline, which may point to a read error. V is TRBV11-1 and J is TRBJ2-5; tentatively, D is TRBD2 (7 bases). The CDR3 consists of 15 residues. Germline loops: CDR1 SGHAT, CDR2 FQDESV (reference sequence). The CDR3 is CASSSRGGVQENQYF. CDR3 nucleotides: TGTGCCAGCAGCTCGAGGGGGGGAGTCCAAGAGAACCAGTACTTC.

The chain carries TRBV9 and TRBJ2-6; tentative D call: TRBD2 (6 bases). This CDR3 has 16 amino acids. The V end lost 0 bases, the J end lost 3 bases, and 10 bases lay between the germline ends. From germline, CDR1 is SGDLS and CDR2 YYNGEE. The chain's CDR3 is CASSVAAGRGANVLTF. CDR3 nucleotides: TGTGCCAGCAGCGTAGCAGCGGGTCGTGGGGCCAACGTCCTGACTTTC.

This chain joins TRBV29-1 and TRBJ2-1; 7 nucleotides line up with TRBD1. Trimming cost V 7 bases and J 3 bases; bases outside gene matches: 9. CDR3 size: 14 residues. Germline V gene sequence: CDR1 SQVTM, CDR2 ANQGSEA. CDR3 sequence: CSASGTVVYNEQFF. The DNA for the CDR3 is TGCAGCGCCTCCGGGACAGTCGTCTACAATGAGCAGTTCTTC.

This clonotype was detected a few times. This chain links TRBV7-9 with TRBJ2-3; perhaps TRBD2 as D (6 bases). The length of the CDR3 is 14 residues. The germline gives CDR1 SEHNR, CDR2 FQNEAQ (reference sequence). Deletions cut 6 bases from V and 5 bases from J, with 15 bases between. The CDR3 sequence: CASRPLYGRDTQYF. The CDR3 nucleotides read TGTGCCAGCAGACCCTTGTACGGGAGAGATACGCAGTATTTT.

This clonotype was picked up a small number of times. The gene calls are TRBV6-2 or TRBV6-3 and TRBJ2-5; D might be TRBD2 (6 bases). The CDR3 has 13 residues. Germline-derived CDR1 and CDR2 are MNHEY and SVGEGT. The V end was cut by 6 bases, the J end by 3 bases, with 11 bases between. CDR3 sequence reads: CASSRGIEETQYF. CDR3 sequence (DNA): TGTGCCAGCAGCCGGGGGATAGAAGAGACCCAGTACTTC.

This clonotype was detected only a few times. The V and J genes are TRBV6-1 and TRBJ2-3, with 9 nucleotides matching TRBD1. CDR1 and CDR2 (germline): MNHNS, SASEGT. The J segment lost 2 bases and the V segment lost 6 bases, leaving 9 bases of the junction unmatched. The CDR3 contains 16 residues. CDR3 residues: CASRSGTGYYTDTQYF. CDR3 DNA sequence: TGTGCCAGCAGGTCCGGGACAGGGTATTACACAGATACGCAGTATTTT.

J is TRBJ2-7 and V is TRBV29-1, with D possibly matching TRBD1 (6 bases). Trimming cost V 7 bases and J 1 base, with 11 bases left between them. The CDR3 has 12 amino acids. Germline values: CDR1 SQVTM, CDR2 ANQGSEA. The CDR3 protein is CSAQQGSYEQYF. CDR3 bases: TGCAGCGCTCAACAGGGTTCCTACGAGCAGTACTTC.

As to this clonotype: This may arise from a read error, as a much more abundant clone is one base away. The CDR3 DNA sequence: TGTGCCAGCAGCCAAGTCGGGGGACCCACAGATACGCAGTATTTT. Translation: CASSQVGGPTDTQYF. The rearrangement links TRBV3-1 to TRBJ2-3; maybe TRBD2 (6 bases). Trimming took 1 base from V and 2 from J, leaving 10 bases between them. The CDR3 is 15 amino acids. CDR1 is LGHDT and CDR2 is YNNKEL in the germline V gene (reference sequence).

The J gene is TRBJ2-3, the V gene TRBV14, with 11 bases that match TRBD2. V shed 2 bases, J shed 6 bases, and the junction held 7 bases outside the gene matches. Germline assignment: CDR1 SGHDN and CDR2 FVKESK. This CDR3 contains 16 residues. CDR3 bases: TGTGCCAGCAGCCAACCGACTAGCGGGGAGAGGGATACGCAGTATTTT. Its translation: CASSQPTSGERDTQYF.

As for this clonotype: At one of its ends the junction is not consistent with the germline gene, which may arise from a read error. The chain couples TRBV12-3 or TRBV12-4 to TRBJ2-3, with 10 bases aligning to TRBD2. This CDR3 spans 15 amino acids. As DNA, the CDR3 is TGTGCCAGCAGCCCGGGACTAGCGAGCGAAGATGCGCAGTATTTT. Protein: CASSPGLASEDAQYF.

Only a few counts were recorded for this clonotype. The chain is built from TRBV6-2 or TRBV6-3 and TRBJ2-1; 7 bases are a match to TRBD2. The J call is doubtful: the DNA matches TRBJ2-7 better. The CDR3 covers 14 residues. Germline assignment: CDR1 MNHEY and CDR2 SVGEGT. The CDR3 sequence is CASKWATSEGEQYF. Written as DNA, the CDR3 is TGTGCCAGCAAATGGGCCACTAGCGAGGGCGAGCAGTACTTC.

The V and J genes are TRBV28 and TRBJ2-3; tentative D call: TRBD2 (6 bases). V lost 4 bases and J lost 5, with 10 bases in between. In germline, CDR1 is MDHEN, CDR2 SYDVKM. This CDR3 contains 13 residues. The CDR3: CASSSGRKDTQYF. CDR3 nucleotide sequence: TGTGCCAGCAGTTCCGGGAGAAAAGATACGCAGTATTTT.

On this clonotype itself: One end of the junction is discordant with germline, which a read error may explain. The DNA for the CDR3 is TGCAGTACTAGAGTCGACCGACGGGAAGCTTTCTTT. Its protein is CSTRVDRREAFF. The chain uses TRBV20-1 and TRBJ1-1, with D uncertain. The V gene's germline CDR1 is DFQATT and CDR2 SNEGSKA (reference sequence). The CDR3 spans 12 residues.

This chain links TRBV9 with TRBJ2-4; a weak D match, TRBD1 (5 bases). The DNA end is more similar to TRBJ2-5, so the J call may be wrong. CDR3 length: 15 residues. Per germline, CDR1 SGDLS and CDR2 YYNGEE. The CDR3 DNA reads TGTGCCAGCAGCGTCAATACAGGATCCCGTGAGACCCAGTACTTC. Amino acids: CASSVNTGSRETQYF.

This clonotype has more than one count but fewer than ten. This chain links TRBV29-1 with TRBJ1-2; D is possibly TRBD1 (6 bases). This CDR3 contains 12 residues. Trimming took off 4 bases at V and 6 bases at J, with 12 bases between the two ends. Germline V gives CDR1 SQVTM, CDR2 ANQGSEA. For the CDR3, the DNA is TGCAGCGTTGGAGGGGGGACGGATGGCTACACCTTC. Protein: CSVGGGTDGYTF. The full variable domain, rest sourced from reference TRBV29-1 and TRBJ1-2, is SAVISQKPSRDICQRGTSLTIQCQVDSQVTMMFWYRQQPGQSLTLIATANQGSEATYESGFVIDKFPISRPNLTFSTLTVSNMSPEDSSIYLCSVGGGTDGYTFGSGTRLTVV.

The CDR3 loop is CATTRVDTRSSEQFF. The CDR3 DNA reads as TGTGCCACCACTCGAGTGGATACTAGATCGAGTGAGCAGTTCTTC. The rearrangement uses TRBV28 and TRBJ2-1; tentatively, D is TRBD2 (5 bases). The CDR3 spans 15 residues. The V end lost 10 bases, the J end lost 9 bases, and 25 bases lay between the germline ends. Germline CDR1 MDHEN, CDR2 SYDVKM.

This clonotype was seen a few times. The V gene is TRBV28, the J gene TRBJ2-7; D may be TRBD1 or TRBD2 (5 bases each). From germline, CDR1 is MDHEN and CDR2 SYDVKM. Trimming cost V 5 bases and J 2 bases, with 19 bases left between them. The length of the CDR3 is 16 residues. This CDR3 is CASSPTKPRGPYEQYF. The CDR3 DNA follows: TGTGCCAGCAGTCCCACCAAGCCCCGGGGCCCCTACGAGCAGTACTTC.

About this clonotype: It may be a read error: a sequence one base away is much more abundant. The CDR3 reads CASGWGDRADNEQFF. The DNA of the CDR3 is TGTGCTAGTGGTTGGGGCGACAGGGCCGACAATGAGCAGTTCTTC. This chain links TRBV12-5 with TRBJ2-1; 7 nucleotides align to TRBD1. CDR1 is LGHNT and CDR2 is FRNRAP in the germline V gene. This CDR3 spans 15 amino acids. With V trimmed by 4 bases and J by 5 bases, 8 bases remained unmatched.

Concerning this clonotype: It may be a read error: a sequence one base away is much more abundant. The chain is built from TRBV5-1 and TRBJ2-7, with TRBD2 identical over 9 bases. The CDR3 has 16 amino acids. V shed 4 bases and J 7 bases; nucleotides not matched to a gene: 15. The germline gives CDR1 SGHRS, CDR2 YFSETQ. This CDR3 is CASSPMLAGSYNEQYF. The CDR3 DNA reads TGCGCCAGCAGCCCGATGCTAGCGGGATCCTACAATGAGCAGTACTTC.

The V and J genes are TRBV4-2 and TRBJ2-1; D may correspond to TRBD1 or TRBD2 (5 bases each). Trimming stripped 0 bases from V and 7 bases from J, with 22 bases between. The CDR3 consists of 18 residues. CDR1 LGHNA and CDR2 YNFKEQ come from the germline V gene. The CDR3 DNA is TGTGCCAGCAGCCAAGACCTCTCGGCCGGGGTCGCAGGGAATGAGCAGTTCTTC. Its translation: CASSQDLSAGVAGNEQFF.

The chain has TRBV7-8 and TRBJ2-3, with 9 bases lining up with TRBD2. This CDR3 has 17 amino acids. Losses at the gene ends were 5 bases for V and 0 bases for J; bases not matched to a gene: 9. Germline V gives CDR1 SGHVS, CDR2 FQNEAQ. The CDR3 DNA reads as TGTGCCAGCAGCATTGATTCTAGCGGGGCTAGCACAGATACGCAGTATTTT. Amino acid sequence: CASSIDSSGASTDTQYF. Supplemented by reference TRBV7-8 and TRBJ2-3, the full variable domain reads GAGVSQSPRYKVAKRGQDVALRCDPISGHVSLFWYQQALGQGPEFLTYFQNEAQLDKSGLPSDRFFAERPEGSVSTLKIQRTQQEDSAVYLCASSIDSSGASTDTQYFGPGTRLTVL.

This chain joins TRBV4-2 and TRBJ2-7, with 9 bases lining up with TRBD2. With 5 bases clipped from V and 2 bases from J, the junction kept 4 bases outside the gene matches. CDR1 LGHNA and CDR2 YNFKEQ come from the germline V gene. The CDR3 runs 14 residues. CDR3 nucleotide sequence: TGTGCCAGCAGCGATAGCGGGAGCCCCTACGAGCAGTACTTC. This translates into CASSDSGSPYEQYF.